Shown below are 5 T cell receptor beta chains from a single sample sequenced in a study of blood T cell repertoires in COVID-19. The data were produced by immunoSEQ multiplex PCR, yet TCRdb's version contains in-frame clones alone and is incomplete. The repertoire holds about 310,000 clones, roughly 84% seen once, with 1% in the top ten. The specimen was peripheral blood. All receptors derive from a man aged 45-60 years with active or convalescent COVID-19.

This clone has a handful of counts. The chain employs TRBV28 and TRBJ1-6; no definite D call. Trimming removed 6 bases from V and 0 bases from J, with 15 bases in between. Germline CDR1 MDHEN, CDR2 SYDVKM. The CDR3 covers 17 residues. The CDR3 nucleotides read TGTGCCAGCAGGCCAGCCGACACGAGCTCCTATAATTCACCCCTCCACTTT. This sequence encodes CASRPADTSSYNSPLHF.

The rearrangement uses TRBV28 and TRBJ2-7, with 12 bases matching TRBD2. This CDR3 comprises 16 residues. V trimming: 4 bases; J trimming: 3 bases; junction bases outside the gene matches: 7. Germline-derived CDR1 and CDR2 are MDHEN and SYDVKM. The CDR3 reads CASSSSGTSGFYEQYF. The CDR3 DNA sequence: TGTGCCAGCAGTTCATCCGGGACTAGCGGGTTCTACGAGCAGTACTTC.

This chain joins TRBV7-9 and TRBJ2-1, with D possibly TRBD2 on 6 matching bases. Trimming took off 5 bases at V and 0 bases at J, with 29 bases between the two ends. The CDR3 is 21 amino acids. Germline CDR1 reads SEHNR; CDR2 reads FQNEAQ (reference sequence). CDR3 in DNA: TGTGCCAGCAGCATTTGGAAGTCGGCAGAGGTGGACTATAGCTCCTACAATGAGCAGTTCTTC. Translation gives CASSIWKSAEVDYSSYNEQFF.

This sequence joins TRBV28 and TRBJ1-6; 7 positions agree with TRBD1. Trimming took 6 bases from V and 6 from J; bases not matched to a gene: 8. Per germline, CDR1 MDHEN and CDR2 SYDVKM. The CDR3 runs 15 residues. This CDR3 is CASSSPTGTNSPLHF. The CDR3 DNA follows: TGTGCCAGCAGCTCCCCGACAGGGACTAATTCACCCCTCCACTTT.

The V and J genes are TRBV5-1 and TRBJ1-4; 10 bases fit TRBD1. Germline values: CDR1 SGHRS, CDR2 YFSETQ. The length of the CDR3 is 15 residues. The junction had 4 bases not matched to a gene; V was cut back by 0 bases and J by 8 bases. This CDR3 is CASSLGDRGAEKLFF. CDR3 in DNA: TGCGCCAGCAGCTTGGGGGACAGGGGCGCGGAAAAACTGTTTTTT.